This TCR beta chain was sequenced for a study of identifying expanded T cells in peripheral blood. Study findings and constraints: Clone count variance between roughly 2-week samples rose with total template count. Over around two and four weeks, about 16 and 19 clones changed, versus around 1.2 between replicates.

During the collection period, no donor immune events like infections were recorded. This clone has only one observation. Its matching antigen is unknown. The germline V gene encodes CDR1 SGHRS and CDR2 YFSETQ. V was trimmed by 5 bases and J by 0 bases, leaving 11 bases between them. The CDR3 consists of 14 residues. Method: immunoSEQ multiplex PCR; TCRdb's copy keeps in-frame clones and lacks some. The sample lists 95,000 to 100,000 clones, 70% to 90% occurring once. The sequence was collected from a person aged 18-70 years in good health. V usage is TRBV5-1 and J usage is TRBJ1-1, with a possible D match to TRBD1 (6 bases). Material: blood. The CDR3 nucleotides are TGCGCCAGCAGTCGGGGGGCCATGAACACTGAAGCTTTCTTT. Translating it yields CASSRGAMNTEAFF.